Sequencing of this TCR beta chain was carried out in a study of blood T cell repertoires in COVID-19. Sequencing was performed with immunoSEQ multiplex PCR; in TCRdb, only in-frame clones are kept and a portion is missing. Counted here are about 120,000 clones, 70% to 90% occurring once; the ten biggest clones make up 7.5% to 9.5%. Germline V gives CDR1 SGHAT, CDR2 FQNNGV. V shed 5 bases, J shed 7 bases, and the junction held 11 bases outside the gene matches. There are 15 residues in the CDR3. The chain has TRBV11-2 and TRBJ1-2, with TRBD1 matching over 9 bases. Sequences were obtained from peripheral blood. This clonotype was sampled from a woman between 70 and 85 years old who had recovered from COVID-19. CDR3 in DNA: TGTGCCAGCAGCAAGAATCCGGGACAGGGTCTTGGCTACACCTTC. Protein: CASSKNPGQGLGYTF.